Shown below are 29 T cell receptor beta chains from a single sample sequenced in a study of T cell responses to AZD1222 COVID-19 vaccine. Assay used: immunoSEQ multiplex PCR; TCRdb lists only in-frame clones, some missing. The repertoire holds 100,000 or so clones, about 88% seen once, with about 1.8% in the top ten. This specimen was peripheral blood, taken on day 0 of AZD1222 vaccination. The receptors shown here come from an adult in good health.

This sequence joins TRBV7-2 and TRBJ1-1, with 7 bases identical to TRBD1. V was clipped by 3 bases and J by 4 bases; unmatched bases: 5. CDR3 length: 14 amino acids. The germline V gene has CDR1 SGHTA and CDR2 FQGNSA. For the CDR3, the DNA is TGTGCCAGCAGCTTTGAGGGGGCTGTCACTGAAGCTTTCTTT. Translated, it gives CASSFEGAVTEAFF. The whole variable domain, remainder taken from reference TRBV7-2 and TRBJ1-1, is GAGVSQSPSNKVTEKGKDVELRCDPISGHTALYWYRQSLGQGLEFLIYFQGNSAPDKSGLPSDRFSAERTGGSVSTLTIQRTQQEDSAVYLCASSFEGAVTEAFFGQGTRLTVV.

The chain links TRBV2 to TRBJ1-5; 8 positions match TRBD1. The V and J ends lost 6 bases and 4 bases, in that order; junction bases with no gene match: 8. The CDR3 spans 15 residues. Per germline, CDR1 SNHLY and CDR2 FYNNEI. DNA of the CDR3: TGTGCCAGCAGAAAATCGACAGGGGATAATCAGCCCCAGCATTTT. Translating gives CASRKSTGDNQPQHF. The full variable domain, its missing parts supplied by reference TRBV2 and TRBJ1-5, is EPEVTQTPSHQVTQMGQEVILRCVPISNHLYFYWYRQILGQKVEFLVSFYNNEISEKSEIFDDQFSVERPDGSNFTLKIRSTKLEDSAMYFCASRKSTGDNQPQHFGDGTRLSIL.

V is TRBV6-2 or TRBV6-3 and J is TRBJ1-1; TRBD1 agrees at 7 bases. Germline CDR1 is MNHEY and CDR2 is SVGEGT. This CDR3 has 17 amino acids. The V segment lost 3 bases and the J segment 3 bases; nucleotides outside the gene matches: 13. The CDR3 sequence: CASSYTYRGWEDTEAFF. DNA of the CDR3: TGTGCCAGCAGTTATACCTACAGGGGATGGGAGGACACTGAAGCTTTCTTT.

This sequence joins TRBV18 and TRBJ2-7; D gene ambiguous. Germline V gene data show CDR1 as KGHSH and CDR2 as LQKENI. This CDR3 has 14 amino acids. Trimming pared 0 bases from V and 5 bases from J, leaving 11 bases between. For the CDR3, the DNA is TGTGCCAGCTCACCACCCGCTTCCCGGGACGAGCAGTACTTC. Translated, it gives CASSPPASRDEQYF.

This clone has only one observation. The CDR3 region has the DNA TGTGCCAGTAGTATAGACGATGGGGCCTACGAGCAGTACTTC. Protein product: CASSIDDGAYEQYF. The rearrangement joins TRBV19 to TRBJ2-7; no firm D call. Trimming stripped 0 bases from V and 2 bases from J, with 8 bases between. This CDR3 comprises 14 residues. The germline CDR1 and CDR2 sequences are LNHDA and SQIVND (reference sequence).

This rearrangement joins TRBV3-1 (or the pseudogene TRBV3-2) to TRBJ2-7; D is possibly TRBD1 (6 bases). The CDR3 has 15 residues. Trimming cost V 1 base and J 6 bases, with 16 bases left between them. Germline CDR1 LGHDT, CDR2 YNNKEL (reference sequence). This CDR3 is CASSQGKVGAIEQYF. The CDR3 coding sequence is TGTGCCAGCAGCCAAGGCAAGGTGGGGGCGATCGAGCAGTACTTC.

V is TRBV28 and J is TRBJ1-5; no definite D call. This CDR3 comprises 15 residues. Germline V gene lookup returns CDR1 MDHEN and CDR2 SYDVKM. V was clipped by 6 bases and J by 0 bases, with 12 bases between them. The CDR3 is CASRPGLNSNQPQHF. In nucleotides, the CDR3 is TGTGCCAGCAGACCCGGACTGAATAGCAATCAGCCCCAGCATTTT.

The J gene is TRBJ1-2, the V gene TRBV30; D unclear. Looked up from germline, CDR1 is GTSNPN and CDR2 is SVGIG (reference sequence). The CDR3 consists of 11 residues. With 5 bases removed from V and 7 bases from J, the gap between germline ends came to 11 bases. CDR3 in DNA: TGTGCCTGGGCGACCAGCGGTGGCTACACCTTC. It codes for CAWATSGGYTF.

The V gene is TRBV2, the J gene TRBJ2-3, with 7 bases lining up with TRBD1. The junction had 4 bases not matched to a gene; V was cut back by 10 bases and J by 0 bases. The CDR3 runs to 13 residues. CDR1 is SNHLY and CDR2 is FYNNEI in the germline V gene. DNA for the CDR3: TGTGCCAACCAGGGGGTCAGCACAGATACGCAGTATTTT. It specifies CANQGVSTDTQYF.

This chain links TRBV27 with TRBJ2-2; 9 bases map to TRBD2. Germline V gene data show CDR1 as MNHEY and CDR2 as SMNVEV (reference sequence). V gave up 5 bases and J gave up 4 bases; unmatched junction bases: 14. This CDR3 comprises 18 residues. The CDR3 DNA reads TGTGCCAGCAGTATCATTCCCGGGACTAGCCCAAGCACCGGGGAGCTGTTTTTT. Translated: CASSIIPGTSPSTGELFF.

The chain uses TRBV10-3 and TRBJ2-2, with D perhaps TRBD2 (5 bases). CDR1 and CDR2 (germline): ENHRY, SYGVKD. V lost 2 bases and J 4 bases, leaving 8 bases between the germline ends. The CDR3 length is 14 residues. CDR3 DNA sequence: TGTGCCATCAGTGAGCGAGGGATCACCGGGGAGCTGTTTTTT. The encoded protein is CAISERGITGELFF.

This clone was recorded only once. The rearrangement joins TRBV6-5 to TRBJ2-7, with TRBD1 matching 9 bases. CDR3 length equals 14 residues. From germline, CDR1 is MNHEY and CDR2 SVGAGI. After removal of 6 bases from V and 3 bases from J, the junction contained 6 bases not matched to a gene. The CDR3 sequence: CASSYTGGVYEQYF. CDR3 DNA sequence: TGTGCCAGCAGCTACACAGGGGGCGTCTACGAGCAGTACTTC.

This chain joins TRBV7-2 and TRBJ2-4; 8 bases are a match to TRBD1. The V gene's germline CDR1 is SGHTA and CDR2 FQGNSA. V lost 2 bases and J lost 2; bases outside the gene matches: 5. This CDR3 region has 16 residues. CDR3 DNA sequence: TGTGCCAGCAGCTTAAGGACAGGGCTAACCAAAAACATTCAGTACTTC. Translated, it gives CASSLRTGLTKNIQYF.

CDR3 sequence: CASSNSYGYTF. CDR3 DNA: TGTGCCAGCAGTAACAGTTATGGCTACACCTTC. J is TRBJ1-2 and V is TRBV6-5; no reliable D call. Between the trimmed V and J ends, which lost 5 bases and 5 bases, there was a span of 6 bases. CDR3 length equals 11 residues. Germline V gene data show CDR1 as MNHEY and CDR2 as SVGAGI.

This chain links TRBV4-2 with TRBJ2-7; D gene uncertain. CDR3 size: 14 residues. CDR1 is LGHNA, CDR2 YNFKEQ, per germline. V was cut by 1 base and J by 3 bases, with 10 bases left in between. DNA of the CDR3: TGTGCCAGCAGCCAAGCCTTCGCCGGCTACGAGCAGTACTTC. Translated: CASSQAFAGYEQYF.

This clone has only a few counts. The CDR3, as DNA: TGTGCCAGCAGCTTAGACCTAGCGGTGTACAATGAGCAGTTCTTC. Protein product: CASSLDLAVYNEQFF. The chain couples TRBV11-2 to TRBJ2-1; 7 bases are shared with TRBD2. The junction had 3 bases not matched to a gene; V was cut back by 0 bases and J by 4 bases. This CDR3 comprises 15 residues. The germline V gene has CDR1 SGHAT and CDR2 FQNNGV.

The rearrangement joins TRBV11-1 to TRBJ2-2; D gene uncertain. V gave up 5 bases and J gave up 6 bases, with 7 bases separating them. The CDR3 spans 12 residues. Germline lookup yields CDR1 SGHAT and CDR2 FQDESV (reference sequence). CDR3 coding DNA: TGTGCCAGCAGCCCCGCTGCCGGGGAGCTGTTTTTT. This sequence encodes CASSPAAGELFF.

The V call is TRBV11-3, the J call TRBJ1-4; D remains ambiguous. Trimming left V 7 bases short and J 3 bases short, with 12 bases between. This CDR3 spans 14 amino acids. CDR1 is SGHNT, CDR2 YENEEA, per germline. The CDR3 nucleotides read TGTGCCAGCACCCAATGGGGATCTAATGAAAAACTGTTTTTT. This encodes CASTQWGSNEKLFF.

CDR3: CASSGASESSSSTDTQYF. Here the CDR3 DNA reads TGTGCCAGCAGCGGAGCTAGCGAATCGTCTTCCAGCACAGATACGCAGTATTTT. The chain recombines TRBV7-2 with TRBJ2-3; a possible D gene is TRBD2 (6 bases). The V and J ends lost 5 bases and 0 bases respectively, with 21 bases between them. CDR1 SGHTA and CDR2 FQGNSA come from the germline V gene. The CDR3 has 18 amino acids.

The genes are TRBV6-1 and TRBJ2-5; 15 positions match TRBD2. V was pared by 0 bases and J by 3 bases, with 14 bases of the junction left unmatched. The CDR3 is 21 amino acids. The germline V gene encodes CDR1 MNHNS and CDR2 SASEGT. Written as DNA, the CDR3 is TGTGCCAGCAGTGAAGCGGGACTAGCGGGAGGCCGGTGGGGTTTCAAAGAGACCCAGTACTTC. Translated: CASSEAGLAGGRWGFKETQYF.

V and J are TRBV14 and TRBJ1-3; the match to TRBD1 covers 7 bases. With 5 bases clipped from V and 7 bases from J, the junction kept 11 bases outside the gene matches. Germline assignment: CDR1 SGHDN and CDR2 FVKESK. This CDR3 region has 15 residues. The CDR3 DNA follows: TGTGCCAGCAGCAGACGGACAGCAGGGGGTAACACCATATATTTT. Translating gives CASSRRTAGGNTIYF.

The rearrangement links TRBV19 to TRBJ1-1, with 10 positions matching TRBD1. Germline CDR1 and CDR2: LNHDA and SQIVND (reference sequence). This CDR3 has 15 amino acids. V shed 5 bases, J shed 5 bases, and the junction held 8 bases outside the gene matches. The CDR3 DNA reads TGTGCCAGTAGTCTCTGGACAGGGGGAAGAACTGAAGCTTTCTTT. It yields the protein CASSLWTGGRTEAFF.

This chain joins TRBV6-2 or TRBV6-3 and TRBJ2-7, with D maybe TRBD2 (5 bases). Trimming took 5 bases from V and 7 from J, leaving 15 bases between them. The CDR3 runs to 13 residues. Per the germline V gene, CDR1 is MNHEY and CDR2 is SVGEGT. CDR3 DNA sequence: TGTGCCAGCAGTCGCCAGGTATCGGGGGAGCAGTACTTC. Protein sequence: CASSRQVSGEQYF.

The chain recombines TRBV6-4 with TRBJ1-6, with unresolved D. V lost 6 bases and J lost 9, with 18 bases in between. The CDR3 covers 15 residues. CDR1 and CDR2 from the germline V gene are MRHNA and SNTAGT. The CDR3 DNA follows: TGTGCCAGCAGGGAGTTTGGTGAGGGAGGTTCACCCCTCCACTTT. It translates to CASREFGEGGSPLHF.

The chain recombines TRBV29-1 with TRBJ1-2; D gene ambiguous. Germline CDR1 reads SQVTM; CDR2 reads ANQGSEA. V was shortened by 5 bases and J by 4 bases, with 5 bases between the two germline ends. The CDR3 totals 10 residues. CDR3 in amino acids: CSVPGYGYTF. CDR3 bases: TGCAGCGTTCCCGGCTATGGCTACACCTTC. Together with reference TRBV29-1 and TRBJ1-2, the CDR3 gives the full variable domain: SAVISQKPSRDICQRGTSLTIQCQVDSQVTMMFWYRQQPGQSLTLIATANQGSEATYESGFVIDKFPISRPNLTFSTLTVSNMSPEDSSIYLCSVPGYGYTFGSGTRLTVV.

The CDR3 here is CASSYSRTSGHNEQFF. The CDR3 DNA reads as TGTGCCAGCAGTTACTCGAGAACTAGCGGCCACAATGAGCAGTTCTTC. The chain links TRBV6-5 to TRBJ2-1, with 8 bases aligning to TRBD2. Per germline, CDR1 MNHEY and CDR2 SVGAGI. The junction had 6 bases not matched to a gene; V was cut back by 0 bases and J by 5 bases. The CDR3 runs to 16 residues.

The V gene is TRBV4-3, the J gene TRBJ2-2; 10 bases agree with TRBD2. The V gene's germline CDR1 is LGHNA and CDR2 YSLEER. V shed 1 base, J shed 5 bases, and the junction held 4 bases outside the gene matches. The CDR3 is 16 amino acids. CDR3 bases: TGCGCCAGCAGCCAAGTAGCGGGAGGCGGTACCGGGGAGCTGTTTTTT. As protein: CASSQVAGGGTGELFF.

The chain employs TRBV12-3 or TRBV12-4 and TRBJ1-5, with D perhaps TRBD1 (6 bases). There are 13 residues in the CDR3. Between the trimmed V and J ends, which lost 5 bases and 6 bases, there was a span of 11 bases. The CDR3 loop reads CASSPRGAQPQHF. Written as DNA, the CDR3 is TGTGCCAGCAGTCCTCGGGGGGCTCAGCCCCAGCATTTT.

The gene calls are TRBV7-9 and TRBJ1-3; 7 bases agree with TRBD1. Germline-derived CDR1 and CDR2 are SEHNR and FQNEAQ (reference sequence). The V segment lost 4 bases and the J segment 2 bases; nucleotides outside the gene matches: 2. The CDR3 is 14 residues long. CDR3 coding DNA: TGTGCCAGCAGCTCGGGACAGCCTGGAAACACCATATATTTT. Residues: CASSSGQPGNTIYF. The full variable domain, with the rest looked up from reference TRBV7-9 and TRBJ1-3, is DTGVSQNPRHKITKRGQNVTFRCDPISEHNRLYWYRQTLGQGPEFLTYFQNEAQLEKSRLLSDRFSAERPKGSFSTLEIQRTEQGDSAMYLCASSSGQPGNTIYFGEGSWLTVV.